This entry lists 19 T cell receptor beta chains sequenced from one sample in a study of shared clonotypes between healthy human individuals. Cells designated naive CD8 were CD45RO-negative and were positively selected for CCR7, with terminally differentiated effector memory CD45RA+ cells excluded. Produced via immunoSEQ multiplex PCR; TCRdb's table is partial and in-frame only. The data hold some 2,000,000 clones, with over 85% observed a single time. Sequenced input: naive CD8+ T cells sorted from blood. The source of these receptors is a man younger than 30 in good health.

The V call is TRBV19, the J call TRBJ2-7; D is ambiguous. This CDR3 has 16 amino acids. Germline V lookup: CDR1 LNHDA, CDR2 SQIVND (reference sequence). The ends were cut back, 4 bases at V and 6 bases at J, with 22 bases in the middle. The CDR3 DNA sequence: TGTGCCAGTAGTACCCACCCTAGTCTGTCCAACCGCGAGCAGTACTTC. It translates to CASSTHPSLSNREQYF.

V is TRBV28 and J is TRBJ2-4; D is unresolved. Germline V CDR1 and CDR2: MDHEN, SYDVKM. Between the trimmed V and J ends, which lost 9 bases and 6 bases, there was a span of 24 bases. This CDR3 comprises 16 residues. CDR3 DNA: TGTGCCAGTGACCGAGTTGGATCTTTACAACCAAACATTCAGTACTTC. It codes for CASDRVGSLQPNIQYF.

The chain uses TRBV7-6 and TRBJ1-3, with 10 bases aligning to TRBD1. V was clipped by 6 bases and J by 1 base; unmatched bases: 3. The CDR3 has 15 amino acids. CDR1 SGHVS and CDR2 FNYEAQ come from the germline V gene. CDR3 nucleotide sequence: TGTGCCAGCAGTGAGGGACAGGGGTCTGGAAACACCATATATTTT. The encoded protein is CASSEGQGSGNTIYF. Full variable domain (rest looked up from reference TRBV7-6 and TRBJ1-3): GAGVSQSPRYKVTKRGQDVALRCDPISGHVSLYWYRQALGQGPEFLTYFNYEAQQDKSGLPNDRFSAERPEGSISTLTIQRTEQRDSAMYRCASSEGQGSGNTIYFGEGSWLTVV.

This clone was detected only once. The chain has TRBV19 and TRBJ2-4; 7 nucleotides align to TRBD2. The CDR3 is 12 amino acids. Unmatched junction bases numbered 4, after V lost 5 bases and J lost 9 bases. CDR1 LNHDA and CDR2 SQIVND come from the germline V gene (reference sequence). CDR3 in DNA: TGTGCCAGTAGTTGGGAGGGGAGCATTCAGTACTTC. Encoded protein: CASSWEGSIQYF. The variable domain in full, completed from reference TRBV19 and TRBJ2-4, reads DGGITQSPKYLFRKEGQNVTLSCEQNLNHDAMYWYRQDPGQGLRLIYYSQIVNDFQKGDIAEGYSVSREKKESFPLTVTSAQKNPTAFYLCASSWEGSIQYFGAGTRLSVL.

This chain links TRBV28 with TRBJ2-2; D is uncertain. The length of the CDR3 is 12 residues. V gave up 5 bases and J gave up 2 bases, with 3 bases separating them. Germline CDR1 is MDHEN and CDR2 is SYDVKM. CDR3 protein: CASSDNTGELFF. CDR3 coding DNA: TGTGCCAGCAGTGATAACACCGGGGAGCTGTTTTTT.

The rearrangement joins TRBV5-8 to TRBJ2-3; 13 bases align to TRBD2. The CDR3 consists of 18 residues. V lost 2 bases, J lost 4 bases, and 10 bases stayed unmatched. Germline V gene lookup returns CDR1 SGHTS and CDR2 YDEGEE. CDR3 nucleotide sequence: TGTGCCAGCAGCTTACTAGCGGGGGGGCCAATATTAGCAGATACGCAGTATTTT. Its translation: CASSLLAGGPILADTQYF.

The chain couples TRBV29-1 to TRBJ2-1; tentatively, D is TRBD2 (6 bases). The ends were cut back, 1 base at V and 3 bases at J, with 13 bases in the middle. This CDR3 comprises 15 residues. Per the germline V gene, CDR1 is SQVTM and CDR2 is ANQGSEA. The CDR3 DNA reads TGCAGCGTTGAAGGTCGCGGGAAAGGCTACAATGAGCAGTTCTTC. Translated: CSVEGRGKGYNEQFF.

As concerns this clone: Other DNA sequences in this specimen translate into the identical CDR3. The chain combines TRBV6-5 with TRBJ2-3; D not resolved. The CDR3 extends over 13 amino acids. Germline CDR1 reads MNHEY; CDR2 reads SVGAGI. V was trimmed by 0 bases and J by 5 bases, leaving 6 bases between them. Here the CDR3 reads CASSYSAGDTQYF. The CDR3 DNA sequence: TGTGCCAGCAGTTACTCAGCAGGAGATACGCAGTATTTT.

V gene TRBV28 combines with J gene TRBJ2-3; 9 bases line up with TRBD2. V trimming: 5 bases; J trimming: 1 base; junction bases outside the gene matches: 13. CDR1 is MDHEN and CDR2 is SYDVKM in the germline V gene. The CDR3 is 18 amino acids. CDR3 coding DNA: TGTGCCAGCAGTCCCAGGGCTGCGGGGGGGTCGGGCACAGATACGCAGTATTTT. Protein: CASSPRAAGGSGTDTQYF.

CDR3 in amino acids: CASRRGTEMLNTEAFF. In nucleotides, the CDR3 is TGTGCCAGCAGAAGAGGGACTGAGATGTTGAACACTGAAGCTTTCTTT. The chain joins TRBV27 to TRBJ1-1, with a tentative D call TRBD1 (5 bases). CDR3 length equals 16 residues. Per germline, CDR1 MNHEY and CDR2 SMNVEV (reference sequence). The V gene lost 6 bases and the J gene lost 0 bases, with 17 bases spanning the gap.

This clone has just a few counts. The chain joins TRBV7-9 to TRBJ2-1; no definite D call. V was trimmed by 1 base and J by 3 bases, leaving 1 base between them. The CDR3 length is 12 residues. The V gene's germline CDR1 is SEHNR and CDR2 FQNEAQ (reference sequence). The CDR3 DNA reads as TGTGCCAGCAGCTTAGACTACAATGAGCAGTTCTTC. It codes for CASSLDYNEQFF.

On this clone: Different DNA sequences within this sample yield the same CDR3. V usage is TRBV19 and J usage is TRBJ2-7, with a possible D match to TRBD1 (6 bases). With 5 bases removed from V and 2 bases from J, the gap between germline ends came to 13 bases. This CDR3 has 14 residues. Germline lookup yields CDR1 LNHDA and CDR2 SQIVND (reference sequence). The CDR3 reads CASSPSTGAYEQYF. DNA of the CDR3: TGTGCCAGTAGTCCTTCGACAGGAGCCTACGAGCAGTACTTC. The variable domain in full, completed from reference TRBV19 and TRBJ2-7, reads DGGITQSPKYLFRKEGQNVTLSCEQNLNHDAMYWYRQDPGQGLRLIYYSQIVNDFQKGDIAEGYSVSREKKESFPLTVTSAQKNPTAFYLCASSPSTGAYEQYFGPGTRLTVT.

The chain has TRBV27 and TRBJ1-6, with D hard to call. Trimming took 4 bases from V and 4 from J, leaving 5 bases between them. Germline loops: CDR1 MNHEY, CDR2 SMNVEV (reference sequence). CDR3 length equals 13 residues. The CDR3 DNA sequence: TGTGCCAGCAGTTACGGTTATAATTCACCCCTCCACTTT. Translating it yields CASSYGYNSPLHF.

Details on this clone: Other DNA sequences from this sample encode an identical CDR3 as well. This chain connects TRBV30 to TRBJ2-2; D not certain. CDR1 GTSNPN and CDR2 SVGIG come from the germline V gene (reference sequence). V lost 0 bases and J 6 bases, leaving 5 bases between the germline ends. This CDR3 has 12 amino acids. CDR3 sequence: CAWSVGSGELFF. The CDR3 region has the DNA TGTGCCTGGAGTGTCGGGTCCGGGGAGCTGTTTTTT.

V usage is TRBV2 and J usage is TRBJ2-3; TRBD2 matches at 10 bases. Germline V CDR1 and CDR2: SNHLY, FYNNEI. The trim removed 5 bases at V and 5 bases at J, leaving 16 bases unmatched. This CDR3 comprises 18 residues. CDR3 bases: TGTGCCAGCAGTTCCGACAGGTTACTAGCGGGACCCCAAGATACGCAGTATTTT. Its translation is CASSSDRLLAGPQDTQYF.

This clone has only one observation. The chain combines TRBV5-1 with TRBJ2-2; TRBD1 is a possible D gene (8 bases). The CDR3 has 15 residues. Looked up from germline, CDR1 is SGHRS and CDR2 is YFSETQ. V lost 4 bases to trimming and J lost 5 bases, with 15 bases between them. CDR3 sequence: CASSRGQGGTGELFF. CDR3 in DNA: TGCGCCAGCAGCCGCGGACAGGGAGGGACCGGGGAGCTGTTTTTT.

On this clone itself: Other DNA variants within this sample encode the same CDR3. The chain employs TRBV29-1 and TRBJ2-5; D gene unclear. The germline V gene has CDR1 SQVTM and CDR2 ANQGSEA. The CDR3 is 12 residues long. Trimming removed 3 bases from V and 0 bases from J, with 5 bases in between. CDR3 coding DNA: TGCAGCGTTGAGGGTAACCAAGAGACCCAGTACTTC. It is translated as CSVEGNQETQYF. Variable domain in full (rest from reference TRBV29-1 and TRBJ2-5): SAVISQKPSRDICQRGTSLTIQCQVDSQVTMMFWYRQQPGQSLTLIATANQGSEATYESGFVIDKFPISRPNLTFSTLTVSNMSPEDSSIYLCSVEGNQETQYFGPGTRLLVL.

The genes are TRBV5-6 and TRBJ2-3; D uncertain. The germline V gene encodes CDR1 SGHDT and CDR2 YYEEEE. The CDR3 runs to 12 residues. Between the trimmed V and J ends, which lost 4 bases and 4 bases, there was a span of 7 bases. Here the CDR3 reads CASSGAADTQYF. The CDR3 DNA is TGTGCCAGCAGCGGTGCGGCAGATACGCAGTATTTT.

This clone has only one observation. This chain joins TRBV10-1 and TRBJ2-3; D may match TRBD1 or TRBD2 (9 bases each). V was cut by 1 base and J by 6 bases, with 26 bases left in between. The CDR3 has 19 residues. Per germline, CDR1 WNHNN and CDR2 SYGVQD (reference sequence). The CDR3 bases are TGCGCCAGCAGTGAGTACAGGGGGCCGGCGCGGGAGGGCGGCGATACGCAGTATTTT. It codes for CASSEYRGPAREGGDTQYF.